The sequence of this T cell receptor beta chain was determined in a study of blood T cell repertoires in COVID-19. At the level of the study: The United States, Italy and Spain provided the acute and convalescent COVID-19 samples.

CDR1 is SEHNR, CDR2 FQNEAQ, per germline (reference sequence). Trimming removed 2 bases from V and 5 bases from J, with 16 bases in between. The CDR3 runs to 15 residues. Authors' analysis steps: The authors estimated nucleated cell counts from reference gene primer amplification. Assay: immunoSEQ multiplex PCR; the TCRdb copy retains only in-frame clones and omits some. Clone size and V and J calls were adopted from that table, with D and trimming inferred from the DNA. The table records some 160,000 clones, around 75% of them present only once. This clone turned up a few times. This TCR derives from a woman of 80 years or more with acute or convalescent COVID-19. The V gene is TRBV7-9, the J gene TRBJ2-7, with D perhaps matching TRBD1 (6 bases). What was sequenced was peripheral blood. The chain's CDR3 is CASSLWRQGKDEQYF. In DNA form, the CDR3 reads TGTGCCAGCAGCTTATGGAGGCAGGGGAAGGACGAGCAGTACTTC. Variable domain in full (rest from reference TRBV7-9 and TRBJ2-7): DTGVSQNPRHKITKRGQNVTFRCDPISEHNRLYWYRQTLGQGPEFLTYFQNEAQLEKSRLLSDRFSAERPKGSFSTLEIQRTEQGDSAMYLCASSLWRQGKDEQYFGPGTRLTVT.